The 21 T cell receptor beta chains reported below all come from one sample, sequenced in a study of T cells after yellow fever vaccination. MiXCR, applied by TCRdb to the 5' RACE reads, yields one record per CDR3 protein. Among 200,000 to 250,000 distinct CDR3 sequences, around 3.1% were seen once, and the ten largest hold about 3%. The sample consisted of CD4+ T cells sorted from PBMCs, taken 10 days after the yellow fever booster vaccination. The source is a man between 18 and 29 years old who received the YFV17D yellow fever vaccine.

This clonotype came up many times. The chain recombines TRBV20-1 with TRBJ2-5, with D perhaps TRBD1 (5 bases). The CDR3 spans 12 residues. V lost 6 bases to trimming and J lost 4 bases, with 12 bases between them. The germline V gene encodes CDR1 DFQATT and CDR2 SNEGSKA (reference sequence). CDR3 sequence (DNA): TGCAGTGCCAGGGCATTATCAGAGACCCAGTACTTC. Translated: CSARALSETQYF.

This clonotype was picked up many times. The V gene is TRBV19, the J gene TRBJ2-7, with TRBD1 as a possible D gene (5 bases). Trimming shortened V by 3 bases and J by 3 bases, and 12 bases separated the two germline ends. The CDR3 covers 14 residues. CDR1 is LNHDA and CDR2 is SQIVND in the germline V gene (reference sequence). The CDR3 nucleotides are TGTGCCAGTAGTATTTCACGACAGCACTACGAGCAGTACTTC. It is translated as CASSISRQHYEQYF.

This clonotype was seen more than once but under ten times. The chain recombines TRBV7-2 with TRBJ1-2, with a tentative D call TRBD1 (6 bases). Germline V lookup: CDR1 SGHTA, CDR2 FQGNSA. The CDR3 has 15 amino acids. Trimming removed 3 bases at V and 2 bases at J, with 13 bases between. The CDR3 region has the DNA TGTGCCAGCAGCTTTAACAGGGCTCTCAACTATGGCTACACCTTC. Translation gives CASSFNRALNYGYTF. Combining the CDR3 with reference TRBV7-2 and TRBJ1-2 gives the whole variable domain GAGVSQSPSNKVTEKGKDVELRCDPISGHTALYWYRQSLGQGLEFLIYFQGNSAPDKSGLPSDRFSAERTGGSVSTLTIQRTQQEDSAVYLCASSFNRALNYGYTFGSGTRLTVV.

This clonotype appeared many times. V gene TRBV5-1 combines with J gene TRBJ2-3; a possible D gene is TRBD2 (6 bases). V lost 0 bases to trimming and J lost 4 bases, with 15 bases between them. The germline CDR1 and CDR2 sequences are SGHRS and YFSETQ. The CDR3 is made up of 16 amino acids. CDR3 sequence reads: CASSLGGDRRADTQYF. CDR3 sequence (DNA): TGCGCCAGCAGCTTGGGAGGGGACCGGAGGGCAGATACGCAGTATTTT.

In this sample, this clonotype turned up a few times. The genes are TRBV19 and TRBJ1-2; 7 nucleotides align to TRBD1. With V trimmed by 3 bases and J by 4 bases, 5 bases remained unmatched. This CDR3 has 14 amino acids. From germline, CDR1 is LNHDA and CDR2 SQIVND (reference sequence). In DNA form, the CDR3 reads TGTGCCAGTAGTATCGACAGGGCGACCTATGGCTACACCTTC. This gives the protein CASSIDRATYGYTF.

This clonotype was detected ten times or more. The chain links TRBV7-9 to TRBJ2-3; 8 bases are a match to TRBD2. CDR1 is SEHNR, CDR2 FQNEAQ, per germline (reference sequence). Trimming took 5 bases from V and 3 from J; bases not matched to a gene: 7. The length of the CDR3 is 15 residues. CDR3 residues: CASSPGGAFTDTQYF. The DNA for the CDR3 is TGTGCCAGCAGCCCCGGGGGGGCTTTTACAGATACGCAGTATTTT.

This clonotype was counted between two and nine times. The rearrangement joins TRBV7-8 to TRBJ2-7, with TRBD2 identical over 9 bases. CDR1 and CDR2 from the germline V gene are SGHVS and FQNEAQ. The CDR3 is made up of 21 amino acids. The V gene end was trimmed by 5 bases and the J gene end by 0 bases; junction bases not matched to a gene: 23. This CDR3 reads CASSPRESGGNSESPSYEQYV. CDR3 sequence (DNA): TGTGCCAGCAGCCCGAGAGAAAGCGGGGGGAATTCTGAGTCCCCCTCCTACGAGCAGTACGTC.

This clonotype was seen a handful of times. The chain uses TRBV7-9 and TRBJ2-3; either TRBD1 or TRBD2 may supply D (6 bases each). From germline, CDR1 is SEHNR and CDR2 FQNEAQ (reference sequence). The CDR3 length is 17 residues. Trimming removed 2 bases at V and 0 bases at J, with 15 bases between. CDR3 in amino acids: CASSLTQRGPSTDTQYF. In DNA, the CDR3 is TGTGCCAGCAGCTTAACTCAACGGGGGCCAAGCACAGATACGCAGTATTTT.

The table lists this clonotype with many counts. The V call is TRBV20-1, the J call TRBJ2-3; D is ambiguous. CDR3 size: 13 residues. V lost 0 bases and J 6 bases, leaving 10 bases between the germline ends. The germline CDR1 and CDR2 sequences are DFQATT and SNEGSKA (reference sequence). The CDR3 DNA reads TGCAGTGCTAGAGAGGCCAGCCTGGATACGCAGTATTTT. Translating it yields CSAREASLDTQYF.

The chain couples TRBV18 to TRBJ1-1; D remains ambiguous. CDR3 length: 17 residues. The germline gives CDR1 KGHSH, CDR2 LQKENI. Trimming shortened V by 5 bases and J by 4 bases, and 23 bases separated the two germline ends. The CDR3 DNA follows: TGTGCCAGCTCATCACTCCCGACCGACTTAGGCGGCACTGAAGCTTTCTTT. Its translation: CASSSLPTDLGGTEAFF.

This clonotype turned up a few times. This rearrangement joins TRBV12-3 or TRBV12-4 to TRBJ2-1; the D gene could be TRBD1 or TRBD2 (6 bases each). V was cut by 5 bases and J by 7 bases, with 18 bases left in between. This CDR3 contains 15 residues. The CDR3 nucleotides read TGTGCCAGCAGTCCCGGAGGGACATACCTAAATGAGCAGTTCTTC. As protein: CASSPGGTYLNEQFF.

The table lists this clonotype with many counts. This chain links TRBV7-3 with TRBJ2-3; no firm D call. Germline CDR1 SGHTA, CDR2 FQGTGA. V gave up 5 bases and J gave up 0 bases, with 9 bases separating them. CDR3 size: 14 residues. This CDR3 reads CASSPSSSTDTQYF. The CDR3 region has the DNA TGTGCCAGCAGCCCGAGCAGTAGCACAGATACGCAGTATTTT.

This clonotype was recorded at least ten times. A junction end diverges from the germline sequence, so it may reflect a read error. The rearrangement uses TRBV28 and TRBJ2-7, with D tentatively TRBD1 (6 bases). The CDR3 consists of 9 residues. The germline gives CDR1 MDHEN, CDR2 SYDVKM. The CDR3 region is CASGGQWDF. Written as DNA, the CDR3 is TGTGCCAGCGGGGGACAATGGGACTTC.

This clonotype showed up many times. The chain employs TRBV29-1 and TRBJ1-2, with D possibly being TRBD1 (5 bases). Germline-derived CDR1 and CDR2 are SQVTM and ANQGSEA. Deletions cut 4 bases from V and 4 bases from J, with 13 bases between. CDR3 size: 13 residues. CDR3 sequence reads: CSVVGGPSYGYTF. DNA of the CDR3: TGCAGCGTTGTCGGGGGTCCTTCCTATGGCTACACCTTC.

This clonotype showed up many times. The CDR3 spells CSANRLAGGYEQYV. Written as DNA, the CDR3 is TGCAGTGCGAACCGACTAGCGGGGGGTTACGAGCAGTACGTC. The rearrangement uses TRBV20-1 and TRBJ2-7; TRBD2 agrees at 13 bases. Germline-derived CDR1 and CDR2 are DFQATT and SNEGSKA (reference sequence). Trimming at V came to 6 bases and at J to 4 bases, leaving 6 bases not matched to a gene. The CDR3 has 14 residues.

V is TRBV2 and J is TRBJ1-2, with D hard to call. V lost 6 bases and J lost 7, with 18 bases in between. Germline V gene data show CDR1 as SNHLY and CDR2 as FYNNEI. The CDR3 has 14 residues. Written as DNA, the CDR3 is TGTGCCAGCAGCGAGGATGGATCCTGGGGTGGCTACACCTTC. It yields the protein CASSEDGSWGGYTF.

This clonotype appeared many times. The CDR3 here is CASRQGQGIERNEQFF. The CDR3 nucleotides read TGTGCCAGCAGGCAGGGACAGGGGATAGAGCGCAATGAGCAGTTCTTC. The chain has TRBV7-9 and TRBJ2-1; TRBD1 agrees at 10 bases. The CDR3 extends over 16 amino acids. V trimming: 6 bases; J trimming: 6 bases; junction bases outside the gene matches: 11. Germline lookup yields CDR1 SEHNR and CDR2 FQNEAQ (reference sequence).

This clonotype has a handful of counts. V is TRBV7-2 and J is TRBJ2-2; D gene uncertain. V was clipped by 1 base and J by 2 bases, with 8 bases between them. The germline V gene has CDR1 SGHTA and CDR2 FQGNSA. The CDR3 covers 15 residues. The DNA of the CDR3 is TGTGCCAGCAGCTTAGGCTACATAAACACCGGGGAGCTGTTTTTT. This codes for CASSLGYINTGELFF.

This clonotype was recorded many times. The V and J genes are TRBV7-2 and TRBJ2-3; weak D call: TRBD2 (5 bases). Germline assignment: CDR1 SGHTA and CDR2 FQGNSA. The V and J ends lost 3 bases and 1 base respectively, with 8 bases between them. The CDR3 covers 14 residues. CDR3 in amino acids: CASSFGLRTDTQYF. DNA of the CDR3: TGTGCCAGCAGCTTCGGACTGCGCACAGATACGCAGTATTTT.

This clonotype showed up many times. The chain links TRBV12-3 or TRBV12-4 to TRBJ2-5; no definite D call. The CDR3 length is 12 residues. V lost 6 bases and J 6 bases, leaving 11 bases between the germline ends. The CDR3 sequence: CASSYDSKTQYF. CDR3 bases: TGTGCCAGCAGCTATGACTCGAAGACCCAGTACTTC.

This clonotype came up many times. The chain couples TRBV20-1 to TRBJ1-5; 10 bases map to TRBD1. Trimming took 2 bases from V and 7 from J; bases not matched to a gene: 5. CDR1 is DFQATT, CDR2 SNEGSKA, per germline (reference sequence). The CDR3 is made up of 14 amino acids. CDR3 sequence reads: CSARRDRGGQPQHF. CDR3 coding DNA: TGCAGTGCTAGAAGGGACAGGGGCGGCCAGCCCCAGCATTTT.